The following is a T cell receptor beta chain sequence with its context. These data originate in a study of blood T cell repertoires in COVID-19. Across the study: Sites in the United States, Italy and Spain provided acute and convalescent COVID-19 samples.

Germline assignment: CDR1 GTSNPN and CDR2 SVGIG (reference sequence). This CDR3 contains 14 residues. The V gene end was trimmed by 6 bases and the J gene end by 7 bases; junction bases not matched to a gene: 6. Assay used: immunoSEQ multiplex PCR; TCRdb lists only in-frame clones, some missing. In the table there are about 56,000 clones, roughly 89% of which are singletons. The chain joins TRBV30 to TRBJ1-6, with 10 bases lining up with TRBD1. Sequencing was performed on peripheral blood. This clonotype was obtained from a woman aged 55-69 years with COVID-19, enrolled during active disease. This chain's CDR3 is CACPPGQGNSPLHF. CDR3 DNA: TGTGCCTGTCCTCCGGGACAGGGGAATTCACCCCTCCACTTT.